This TCR beta chain was documented in a study of blood T cell repertoires in COVID-19. This table comes from immunoSEQ multiplex PCR, and its TCRdb copy is limited to in-frame clones, with some not included. Altogether approximately 200,000 clones are present, 80% to 90% being singletons, with the ten largest covering around 8.8%. Membership in each cohort depended on participant-reported clinical history. V gave up 1 base and J gave up 6 bases; unmatched junction bases: 11. This CDR3 contains 16 residues. Looked up from germline, CDR1 is SGHNT and CDR2 is YYREEE (reference sequence). The chain recombines TRBV5-4 with TRBJ2-3; the match to TRBD1 covers 7 bases. The sample consisted of PBMCs or T cells enriched from blood (not recorded which). This clonotype was obtained from a man aged 40-49 years who had recovered from COVID-19. The CDR3: CASSLRRGRISDTQYF. As DNA, the CDR3 is TGTGCCAGCAGCTTGAGAAGGGGGCGAATTAGTGATACGCAGTATTTT.